These 32 T cell receptor beta chains were sequenced from one sample in a study of radiotherapy plus CTLA-4 blockade in lung cancer. Sequencing used immunoSEQ multiplex PCR; TCRdb keeps in-frame clones, though not all of them. The table includes roughly 63,000 clones, less than 75% detected once. The specimen comprised peripheral blood, sampled from a patient treated with radiotherapy plus ipilimumab. The receptors were gathered from a human donor with non-small cell lung cancer whose response to radiotherapy plus ipilimumab could not be evaluated.

The chain is built from TRBV5-5 and TRBJ1-5; D gene ambiguous. The length of the CDR3 is 15 residues. Trimming left V 3 bases short and J 4 bases short, with 14 bases between. Per the germline V gene, CDR1 is SGHKS and CDR2 is YYEKEE (reference sequence). The CDR3 here is CASSSDGRTNQPQHF. The CDR3 DNA sequence: TGTGCCAGCAGCTCGGACGGCAGGACTAATCAGCCCCAGCATTTT.

This clone was seen only a few times. The chain has TRBV28 and TRBJ1-5; 9 nucleotides agree with TRBD1. The junction had 5 bases not matched to a gene; V was cut back by 6 bases and J by 5 bases. The CDR3 runs 14 residues. Looked up from germline, CDR1 is MDHEN and CDR2 is SYDVKM. The CDR3 region is CASSTRQGDQPQHF. In DNA form, the CDR3 reads TGTGCCAGCAGCACTAGACAGGGGGATCAGCCCCAGCATTTT.

The rearrangement joins TRBV19 to TRBJ1-5; TRBD1 is a possible D gene (6 bases). The germline V and J ends were trimmed by 2 bases and 4 bases, with 6 bases remaining between them. Germline CDR1 is LNHDA and CDR2 is SQIVND (reference sequence). This CDR3 is built from 13 residues. The CDR3 region has the DNA TGTGCCAGTAGTATAAGGGGGAATCAGCCCCAGCATTTT. This sequence encodes CASSIRGNQPQHF.

CDR3 residues: CASSFNLFAGITDTQYF. Written as DNA, the CDR3 is TGCGCCAGCAGCTTCAACCTCTTCGCGGGAATCACAGATACGCAGTATTTT. This chain uses TRBV5-1 with TRBJ2-3, with D maybe TRBD2 (6 bases). Germline CDR1 and CDR2: SGHRS and YFSETQ. V shed 2 bases and J shed 2 bases, with 18 bases lying between them. This CDR3 spans 17 amino acids.

The V and J genes are TRBV5-1 and TRBJ2-5; 9 nucleotides align to TRBD1. The CDR3 runs to 15 residues. The junction had 3 bases not matched to a gene; V was cut back by 2 bases and J by 1 base. CDR1 and CDR2 (germline): SGHRS, YFSETQ. Here the CDR3 reads CASSLQGAIQETQYF. The CDR3 nucleotides read TGCGCCAGCAGCTTACAGGGGGCAATCCAAGAGACCCAGTACTTC.

J is TRBJ2-1 and V is TRBV5-4; TRBD2 might be the D (6 bases). V dropped 2 bases and J dropped 4 bases, with 13 bases sitting between them. CDR1 is SGHNT, CDR2 YYREEE, per germline (reference sequence). The length of the CDR3 is 15 residues. CDR3 nucleotide sequence: TGTGCCAGCAGCTTAGAGGTAGCGGAATACAATGAGCAGTTCTTC. Amino acids: CASSLEVAEYNEQFF.

This chain joins TRBV7-2 and TRBJ2-1; D unclear. Germline V lookup: CDR1 SGHTA, CDR2 FQGNSA. V lost 3 bases to trimming and J lost 11 bases, with 11 bases between them. The CDR3 is 12 residues long. The CDR3, as DNA: TGTGCCAGCAGCTTGAGTTTTGGGCAGCAGTTCTTC. This translates into CASSLSFGQQFF.

The genes are TRBV5-4 and TRBJ2-6, with TRBD1 matching 11 bases. CDR1 and CDR2 (germline): SGHNT, YYREEE (reference sequence). V lost 4 bases and J lost 2; bases outside the gene matches: 5. There are 17 residues in the CDR3. This CDR3 is CASSPGQGAPGANVLTF. The CDR3 DNA follows: TGTGCCAGCAGCCCCGGACAGGGGGCGCCTGGGGCCAACGTCCTGACTTTC.

This clone was picked up a small number of times. The V call is TRBV14, the J call TRBJ1-1; no clear D gene. The ends were cut back, 2 bases at V and 6 bases at J, with 10 bases in the middle. CDR3 length equals 13 residues. Germline V gene sequence: CDR1 SGHDN, CDR2 FVKESK. This CDR3 reads CASSQNRGAEAFF. CDR3 DNA sequence: TGTGCCAGCAGCCAAAACCGAGGAGCTGAAGCTTTCTTT.

The chain recombines TRBV6-1 with TRBJ1-4, with 7 bases matching TRBD1. The V gene end was trimmed by 5 bases and the J gene end by 8 bases; junction bases not matched to a gene: 5. CDR1 and CDR2 (germline): MNHNS, SASEGT. CDR3 size: 13 residues. CDR3 sequence reads: CASSLRGGEKLFF. CDR3 nucleotides: TGTGCCAGCAGTCTCAGAGGGGGCGAAAAACTGTTTTTT.

This clone was counted a few times. The rearrangement joins TRBV6-4 to TRBJ1-4, with 7 bases lining up with TRBD1. From germline, CDR1 is MRHNA and CDR2 SNTAGT. V shed 2 bases, J shed 4 bases, and the junction held 1 base outside the gene matches. This CDR3 region has 14 residues. The CDR3 reads CASSDGTDNEKLFF. DNA of the CDR3: TGTGCCAGCAGTGACGGGACAGATAATGAAAAACTGTTTTTT.

The V gene is TRBV6-6, the J gene TRBJ2-7; TRBD1 matches 9 bases. J gave up 2 bases and V 6 bases, and 2 bases lay outside the gene matches. Germline loops: CDR1 MNHNY, CDR2 SVGAGI (reference sequence). CDR3 length: 13 residues. The chain's CDR3 is CASSRDRAYEQYF. The CDR3 region has the DNA TGTGCCAGCAGCCGGGACAGGGCCTACGAGCAGTACTTC.

The chain couples TRBV19 to TRBJ2-1; the match to TRBD2 covers 16 bases. CDR3 size: 16 residues. V shed 4 bases and J 6 bases; nucleotides not matched to a gene: 3. Germline V gene lookup returns CDR1 LNHDA and CDR2 SQIVND (reference sequence). The CDR3 sequence is CASSTGLAGGPNEQFF. The CDR3 DNA reads as TGTGCCAGTAGTACGGGACTAGCGGGAGGGCCCAATGAGCAGTTCTTC.

This chain uses TRBV11-2 with TRBJ2-4; TRBD2 matches at 10 bases. Trimming cost V 3 bases and J 7 bases; bases outside gene matches: 3. This CDR3 spans 14 amino acids. In germline, CDR1 is SGHAT, CDR2 FQNNGV. CDR3 coding DNA: TGTGCCAGCAGCTTCACTAGCGGGGAGAACATTCAGTACTTC. Its translation is CASSFTSGENIQYF.

The rearrangement joins TRBV27 to TRBJ2-3; 8 nucleotides line up with TRBD1. The CDR3 contains 15 residues. Trimming removed 5 bases from V and 4 bases from J; junction bases left unmatched: 8. Germline-derived CDR1 and CDR2 are MNHEY and SMNVEV (reference sequence). CDR3 sequence: CASSPQGASSDTQYF. In DNA, the CDR3 is TGTGCCAGCAGTCCCCAGGGGGCCAGTTCAGATACGCAGTATTTT.

As DNA, the CDR3 is TGCGCCAGCAGCGACAGCTATGGGACTAGCCGGTACGAGCAGTACTTC. Translation gives CASSDSYGTSRYEQYF. The gene calls are TRBV5-1 and TRBJ2-7; 9 bases match TRBD2. Trimming cost V 4 bases and J 4 bases; bases outside gene matches: 12. The V gene's germline CDR1 is SGHRS and CDR2 YFSETQ. This CDR3 spans 16 amino acids.

J is TRBJ1-1 and V is TRBV12-5; 9 bases are a match to TRBD1. The junction had 1 base not matched to a gene; V was cut back by 1 base and J by 1 base. The germline gives CDR1 LGHNT, CDR2 FRNRAP. The CDR3 has 15 amino acids. CDR3 DNA sequence: TGTGCTAGTGGTTTGGACAGGGGGCGGAACACTGAAGCTTTCTTT. This encodes CASGLDRGRNTEAFF.

This clone was counted once. The CDR3 DNA sequence: TGTGCCAGCAGCTTGGCCGGACAGGGATTCTCTGGGGCCAACGTCCTGACTTTC. This encodes CASSLAGQGFSGANVLTF. This chain links TRBV5-4 with TRBJ2-6, with 8 nucleotides matching TRBD1. V was clipped by 0 bases and J by 0 bases; unmatched bases: 5. The CDR3 is made up of 18 amino acids. Germline V lookup: CDR1 SGHNT, CDR2 YYREEE (reference sequence). The full variable domain, in which reference TRBV5-4 and TRBJ2-6 provide the parts outside the CDR3, is ETGVTQSPTHLIKTRGQQVTLRCSSQSGHNTVSWYQQALGQGPQFIFQYYREEENGRGNFPPRFSGLQFPNYSSELNVNALELDDSALYLCASSLAGQGFSGANVLTFGAGSRLTVL.

The chain uses TRBV19 and TRBJ1-1; the D gene is possibly TRBD1 (6 bases). V lost 6 bases and J 2 bases, leaving 19 bases between the germline ends. The germline V gene has CDR1 LNHDA and CDR2 SQIVND (reference sequence). The CDR3 spans 16 residues. In DNA, the CDR3 is TGTGCCAGTAGAGTATTTTTCAGGGGCCCTAACACTGAAGCTTTCTTT. It codes for CASRVFFRGPNTEAFF.

CDR3: CASRTYRGPESPLHF. CDR3 bases: TGTGCCAGCAGAACATACAGGGGGCCTGAGTCACCCCTCCACTTT. The chain carries TRBV6-1 and TRBJ1-6, with 9 bases lining up with TRBD1. V trimming: 6 bases; J trimming: 10 bases; junction bases outside the gene matches: 10. The CDR3 has 15 amino acids. Looked up from germline, CDR1 is MNHNS and CDR2 is SASEGT.

This clone was seen a few times. V gene TRBV30 combines with J gene TRBJ1-5; possible D gene TRBD1, 6 bases. The CDR3 extends over 14 amino acids. Germline V gives CDR1 GTSNPN, CDR2 SVGIG (reference sequence). V shed 0 bases and J shed 4 bases, with 10 bases lying between them. The CDR3 DNA sequence: TGTGCCTGGAGTGTAGGGGGTCGGAATCAGCCCCAGCATTTT. Encoded protein: CAWSVGGRNQPQHF.

This clone was counted a few times. The chain links TRBV5-1 to TRBJ1-1; 7 nucleotides agree with TRBD1. V gave up 5 bases and J gave up 0 bases; unmatched junction bases: 7. The CDR3 is 15 residues long. Germline V lookup: CDR1 SGHRS, CDR2 YFSETQ. The CDR3 is CASRPGQFMNTEAFF. The CDR3 bases are TGCGCCAGCAGGCCGGGACAGTTCATGAACACTGAAGCTTTCTTT.

This CDR3 reads CASSIGRTGRLNTEAFF. The CDR3 bases are TGTGCCAGTAGTATTGGCCGGACAGGTCGGTTGAACACTGAAGCTTTCTTT. V usage is TRBV19 and J usage is TRBJ1-1; the match to TRBD1 covers 7 bases. Germline CDR1 LNHDA, CDR2 SQIVND (reference sequence). CDR3 length: 17 residues. V was pared by 3 bases and J by 0 bases, with 10 bases of the junction left unmatched.

The J gene is TRBJ2-4, the V gene TRBV5-6, with TRBD1 as a possible D gene (5 bases). The CDR3 sequence is 13 residues long. Germline V lookup: CDR1 SGHDT, CDR2 YYEEEE. Deletions cut 3 bases from V and 6 bases from J, with 10 bases between. The CDR3 is CASSWKTANIQYF. Written as DNA, the CDR3 is TGTGCCAGCAGCTGGAAGACAGCAAACATTCAGTACTTC.

The chain has TRBV9 and TRBJ1-3; D is unclear. The CDR3 has 14 amino acids. Trimming stripped 2 bases from V and 2 bases from J, with 8 bases between. Germline-derived CDR1 and CDR2 are SGDLS and YYNGEE. The CDR3 coding sequence is TGTGCCAGCAGCGTCTCAATAGCTGGAAACACCATATATTTT. Its protein is CASSVSIAGNTIYF.

This rearrangement joins TRBV7-8 to TRBJ2-1, with D tentatively TRBD2 (7 bases). V lost 4 bases and J 4 bases, leaving 20 bases between the germline ends. Germline-derived CDR1 and CDR2 are SGHVS and FQNEAQ. The CDR3 is 17 residues long. The CDR3 loop is CASSSVLGRGAYNEQFF. The DNA of the CDR3 is TGTGCCAGCAGCTCGGTCTTGGGACGGGGGGCGTACAATGAGCAGTTCTTC.

The gene calls are TRBV18 and TRBJ2-5; 10 bases are shared with TRBD2. The J call may be incorrect, as the DNA end agrees better with TRBJ2-7. The V gene's germline CDR1 is KGHSH and CDR2 LQKENI. The CDR3 has 15 amino acids. Written as DNA, the CDR3 is TGTGCCAGCTCACCGTTAGCGGGAGGCCCCTACGAGCAGTACTTC. This sequence encodes CASSPLAGGPYEQYF.

The chain carries TRBV30 and TRBJ1-5, with D possibly being TRBD1 (6 bases). V lost 5 bases, J lost 6 bases, and 17 bases lay in between. Germline lookup yields CDR1 GTSNPN and CDR2 SVGIG (reference sequence). The CDR3 consists of 14 residues. The CDR3 sequence: CAWAQGGLGQPQHF. As DNA, the CDR3 is TGTGCCTGGGCACAGGGCGGTTTGGGTCAGCCCCAGCATTTT.

The chain carries TRBV7-3 and TRBJ2-5; 8 bases match TRBD2. This CDR3 is 16 amino acids long. Trimming cost V 3 bases and J 5 bases; bases outside gene matches: 11. The germline V gene encodes CDR1 SGHTA and CDR2 FQGTGA. The CDR3 DNA reads TGTGCCAGCAGCTTGAACGGCGGGGGGATAAGGGAGACCCAGTACTTC. Translated: CASSLNGGGIRETQYF.

This chain connects TRBV4-1 to TRBJ2-2, with 11 bases lining up with TRBD1. Germline loops: CDR1 MGHRA, CDR2 YSYEKL. The V segment lost 0 bases and the J segment 7 bases; nucleotides outside the gene matches: 4. The CDR3 runs to 16 residues. The CDR3 protein is CASSQDRDRGNGELFF. CDR3 bases: TGCGCCAGCAGCCAAGATAGGGACAGGGGGAACGGGGAGCTGTTTTTT.

This chain connects TRBV4-1 to TRBJ2-7; no firm D call. Trimming removed 1 base at V and 3 bases at J, with 7 bases between. In germline, CDR1 is MGHRA, CDR2 YSYEKL. The CDR3 is 13 residues long. In DNA, the CDR3 is TGCGCCAGCAGCCAAGGAACTATCTACGAGCAGTACTTC. Translated: CASSQGTIYEQYF.

This chain joins TRBV5-1 and TRBJ1-2, with TRBD1 as a possible D gene (5 bases). Germline V CDR1 and CDR2: SGHRS, YFSETQ. With 7 bases removed from V and 2 bases from J, the gap between germline ends came to 18 bases. There are 15 residues in the CDR3. The CDR3 nucleotides are TGCGCCAGCCGGAACGGGGGGGGGAACAACTATGGCTACACCTTC. It codes for CASRNGGGNNYGYTF.